This TCR beta chain was captured by sequencing in a study of regulatory T cells in long-lasting Graves disease. About the study: More than 5 years of antithyroid drugs with positive TSH receptor antibodies defined persistent Graves' disease.

With V trimmed by 8 bases and J by 6 bases, 20 bases remained unmatched. This CDR3 contains 17 residues. Germline V lookup: CDR1 SNHLY, CDR2 FYNNEI. Findings of the study overall: The small sample size may have reduced accuracy.

Time point in this sample: persistent/refractory GD, antithyroid drugs over 5 years with positive TRAb. With RNA extracted from PBMCs as input, the TCR library was made. CDR3 regions were amplified by Arm-PCR using iRepertoire HTBI primers to build TCR beta libraries. TCRdb independently ran MiXCR on the multiplex PCR reads; one entry per CDR3 protein. The table records 350,000 to 450,000 distinct CDR3 sequences, roughly 20% of them present only once. Notes on this clonotype: The antigen remains unidentified.

The sequence derives from a woman between 40 and 55 years old with Graves disease. The chain links TRBV2 to TRBJ2-5, with 8 bases identical to TRBD2. The sequenced sample was peripheral blood mononuclear cells (PBMCs), obtained when the disease was refractory, from a patient treated with antithyroid drugs. The CDR3 loop reads CASPPDGRALKTKTQYF. As DNA, the CDR3 is TGTGCCAGCCCCCCGGACGGGAGGGCCTTAAAGACAAAGACCCAGTACTTC.